This T cell receptor (beta chain) was observed in a study of T cells after yellow fever vaccination. This clonotype has only a few counts. Antigen unknown. TCRdb analysed the 5' RACE reads with MiXCR anew, one entry per CDR3 protein. The sample lists 500,000 to 650,000 distinct CDR3 sequences; over 9% were seen once. Study findings and constraints: Weaker in magnitude, the secondary response showed a faster peak on day 5 versus 15. Most primary-vaccination clones recurred post-booster (roughly 96% CD4, around 90% CD8).

The CDR3 length is 16 residues. V was trimmed by 5 bases and J by 10 bases, leaving 23 bases between them. The germline V gene encodes CDR1 LNHNV and CDR2 YYDKDF (reference sequence). Here the sequenced sample was PBMCs, taken on the day of the yellow fever booster vaccination. The clonotype was recovered from a man aged 25-45 years who received the YFV17D yellow fever vaccine. The gene calls are TRBV15 and TRBJ2-2, with a weak D call TRBD2 (6 bases). The CDR3 loop is CATSLRPRRGGEELFF. For the CDR3, the DNA is TGTGCCACCAGCCTCCGTCCTAGGCGGGGCGGAGAGGAGCTGTTTTTT.